A single sample is the source of the 7 T cell receptor beta chains below, sequenced in a study of identical twins. Each CDR3 protein gets one entry after TCRdb re-called the 5' RACE reads with MiXCR. The table records under 250,000 distinct CDR3 sequences, approximately 9% of them present only once. Specimen: memory (CD45RO+) T cells sorted from blood. The receptors were gathered from a woman aged 18-35 years in good health.

The chain employs TRBV12-3 or TRBV12-4 and TRBJ1-1; D is possibly TRBD1 (5 bases). Between the trimmed V and J ends, which lost 3 bases and 0 bases, there was a span of 11 bases. The CDR3 totals 15 residues. The DNA of the CDR3 is TGTGCCAGCAGTTTCCAATCGGGGCTGAACACTGAAGCTTTCTTT. It yields the protein CASSFQSGLNTEAFF.

This clonotype was counted between two and nine times. V is TRBV12-3 or TRBV12-4 and J is TRBJ1-1; D not resolved. V shed 6 bases and J shed 8 bases, with 10 bases lying between them. The CDR3 consists of 11 residues. The chain's CDR3 is CASRYSGEAFF. The CDR3 DNA reads TGTGCCAGCAGATATTCTGGGGAAGCTTTCTTT.

The chain couples TRBV6-5 to TRBJ2-7; perhaps TRBD2 as D (5 bases). CDR3 length equals 19 residues. Germline CDR1 reads MNHEY; CDR2 reads SVGAGI. V gave up 4 bases and J gave up 4 bases, with 29 bases separating them. The CDR3 DNA sequence: TGTGCCAGCAGTTCCCTCTTCCGCGAGGGCGAATATCTCCGGTACGAGCAGTACTTC. Amino acid sequence: CASSSLFREGEYLRYEQYF.

The genes are TRBV5-6 and TRBJ2-7; D not resolved. The germline V gene encodes CDR1 SGHDT and CDR2 YYEEEE. Trimming left V 0 bases short and J 5 bases short, with 9 bases between. CDR3 length equals 13 residues. In nucleotides, the CDR3 is TGTGCCAGCAGCTTGGCTCCCGTCGACGAGCAGTACTTC. It codes for CASSLAPVDEQYF.

This chain links TRBV27 with TRBJ2-5; perhaps TRBD2 as D (5 bases). CDR3 length: 14 residues. The germline gives CDR1 MNHEY, CDR2 SMNVEV (reference sequence). The germline V and J ends were trimmed by 6 bases and 7 bases, with 18 bases remaining between them. DNA of the CDR3: TGTGCCAGCAGCGACGGGATGGGAGCAAGGACCCAGTACTTC. This gives the protein CASSDGMGARTQYF.

The sample holds many counts of this clonotype. The rearrangement uses TRBV29-1 and TRBJ2-1; 12 bases match TRBD2. Germline-derived CDR1 and CDR2 are SQVTM and ANQGSEA. The CDR3 runs 17 residues. The J segment lost 8 bases and the V segment lost 6 bases, leaving 17 bases of the junction unmatched. The CDR3 loop reads CSVSTNQTSGGTYEQFF. The CDR3 coding sequence is TGCAGCGTCTCTACCAACCAAACTAGCGGGGGGACCTATGAGCAGTTCTTC.

V and J are TRBV2 and TRBJ2-3; 9 bases line up with TRBD2. With V trimmed by 7 bases and J by 9 bases, 11 bases remained unmatched. This CDR3 is built from 14 residues. CDR1 and CDR2 (germline): SNHLY, FYNNEI. Here the CDR3 DNA reads TGTGCCAGCATTACCGAGCGGGGGGCCGGGACGCAGTATTTT. Translation gives CASITERGAGTQYF. Looking up the rest from reference TRBV2 and TRBJ2-3 gives the full variable domain: EPEVTQTPSHQVTQMGQEVILRCVPISNHLYFYWYRQILGQKVEFLVSFYNNEISEKSEIFDDQFSVERPDGSNFTLKIRSTKLEDSAMYFCASITERGAGTQYFGPGTRLTVL.